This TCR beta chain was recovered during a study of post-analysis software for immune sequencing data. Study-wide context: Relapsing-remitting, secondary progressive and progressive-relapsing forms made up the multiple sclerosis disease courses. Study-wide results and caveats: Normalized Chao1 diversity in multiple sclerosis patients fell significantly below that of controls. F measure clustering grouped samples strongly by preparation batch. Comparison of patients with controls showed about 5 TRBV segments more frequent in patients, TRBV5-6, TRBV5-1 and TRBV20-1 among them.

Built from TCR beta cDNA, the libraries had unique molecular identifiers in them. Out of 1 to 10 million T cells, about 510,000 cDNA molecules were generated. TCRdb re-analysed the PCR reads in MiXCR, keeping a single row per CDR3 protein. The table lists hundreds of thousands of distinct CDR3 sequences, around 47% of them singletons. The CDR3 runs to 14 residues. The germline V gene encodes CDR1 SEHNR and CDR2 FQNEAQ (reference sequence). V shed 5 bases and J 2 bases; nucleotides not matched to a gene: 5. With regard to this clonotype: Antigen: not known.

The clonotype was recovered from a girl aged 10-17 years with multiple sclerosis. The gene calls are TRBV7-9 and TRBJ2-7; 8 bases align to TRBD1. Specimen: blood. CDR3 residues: CASSLPTGAYEQYF. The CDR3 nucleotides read TGTGCCAGCAGCCTTCCGACAGGGGCCTACGAGCAGTACTTC.